Each of the 23 T cell receptor beta chains below was sequenced from the same sample in a study of T cell clusters in autoimmune cytopenias. TRB was amplified by touch-down multiplex PCR, primer pools A and B combined. After re-calling the multiplex PCR reads, TCRdb lists one entry per CDR3 protein, DNA absent. Its listing shows thousands of distinct CDR3 sequences. About 37,500 genome equivalents of blood DNA were amplified for TRB. The sample consisted of peripheral blood. Source of these receptors: a human donor with an autoimmune cytopenia or autoimmune hepatitis (not recorded which).

The chain joins TRBV19 to TRBJ1-5. Germline values: CDR1 LNHDA, CDR2 SQIVND (reference sequence). The CDR3 length is 11 residues. CDR3: CASSIGEPQHF.

V usage is TRBV12-3 or TRBV12-4 and J usage is TRBJ2-7. The CDR3 length is 14 residues. This CDR3 is CASSFDRASYEQYF.

This chain links TRBV12-3 or TRBV12-4 with TRBJ2-5. The length of the CDR3 is 12 residues. The CDR3 protein is CASSLGSRTQYF.

CDR3: CASSLRDLQPQHF. The chain couples TRBV11-2 to TRBJ1-5. This CDR3 spans 13 amino acids. Germline V gene lookup returns CDR1 SGHAT and CDR2 FQNNGV.

This sequence joins TRBV6-4 and TRBJ2-6. The CDR3 runs to 14 residues. CDR1 is MRHNA, CDR2 SNTAGT, per germline. CDR3 protein: CASRANSGANVLTF.

This clonotype ranks as large in terms of frequency. This chain connects TRBV5-6 to TRBJ1-5; TCRdb selects TRBD1, and the lack of DNA leaves this call unchecked. This CDR3 has 17 residues. Per the germline V gene, CDR1 is SGHDT and CDR2 is YYEEEE. This CDR3 is CASSLGRGRGSNQPQHF.

The rearrangement uses TRBV6-2 or TRBV6-3 and TRBJ2-2. The CDR3 covers 15 residues. Germline CDR1 reads MNHEY; CDR2 reads SVGEGT. CDR3 residues: CASSYLQANTGELFF.

The genes are TRBV7-9 and TRBJ2-3; the TCRdb call, TRBD1, lacks DNA for checking. Per the germline V gene, CDR1 is SEHNR and CDR2 is FQNEAQ (reference sequence). This CDR3 region has 16 residues. CDR3 in amino acids: CASSFPGTGTTDTQYF.

The chain uses TRBV5-4 and TRBJ1-1; the D call from TCRdb, TRBD1, cannot be confirmed without DNA. CDR1 and CDR2 from the germline V gene are SGHNT and YYREEE (reference sequence). The CDR3 has 13 amino acids. The CDR3 is CASSPRDTLEAFF.

In terms of frequency, this clonotype is large. The chain employs TRBV29-1 and TRBJ2-5; the TCRdb call, TRBD1, lacks DNA for checking. Germline lookup yields CDR1 SQVTM and CDR2 ANQGSEA. The CDR3 totals 13 residues. The CDR3 reads CSVTQTGVATQYF. The full variable domain, with the rest looked up from reference TRBV29-1 and TRBJ2-5, is SAVISQKPSRDICQRGTSLTIQCQVDSQVTMMFWYRQQPGQSLTLIATANQGSEATYESGFVIDKFPISRPNLTFSTLTVSNMSPEDSSIYLCSVTQTGVATQYFGPGTRLLVL.

This rearrangement joins TRBV5-6 to TRBJ2-7. Germline V lookup: CDR1 SGHDT, CDR2 YYEEEE. This CDR3 comprises 14 residues. The CDR3 reads CASSLGTIPYEQYF.

This clonotype registers medium-sized by frequency. The CDR3 sequence: CASSLGGMYNEQFF. The chain recombines TRBV5-5 with TRBJ2-1; as DNA is missing, the TRBD1 call by TCRdb cannot be tested. From germline, CDR1 is SGHKS and CDR2 YYEKEE (reference sequence). The CDR3 is 14 amino acids. Combining the CDR3 with reference TRBV5-5 and TRBJ2-1 gives the whole variable domain DAGVTQSPTHLIKTRGQQVTLRCSPISGHKSVSWYQQVLGQGPQFIFQYYEKEERGRGNFPDRFSARQFPNYSSELNVNALLLGDSALYLCASSLGGMYNEQFFGPGTRLTVL.

The V and J genes are TRBV7-6 and TRBJ2-5; TCRdb's D gene call, TRBD2, goes unchecked for lack of DNA. Germline-derived CDR1 and CDR2 are SGHVS and FNYEAQ. The CDR3 consists of 15 residues. The CDR3 spells CASSPGLGGGETQYF.

This chain connects TRBV5-1 to TRBJ2-2. The CDR3 totals 14 residues. Germline CDR1 reads SGHRS; CDR2 reads YFSETQ. The chain's CDR3 is CASSSEVNTGELFF.

The genes are TRBV5-6 and TRBJ2-1. This CDR3 spans 15 amino acids. The germline V gene has CDR1 SGHDT and CDR2 YYEEEE. The CDR3 sequence: CASRREKGSYNEQFF.

The chain recombines TRBV19 with TRBJ2-7; no DNA is available, so the TRBD2 call from TCRdb remains unchecked. The germline gives CDR1 LNHDA, CDR2 SQIVND (reference sequence). This CDR3 is built from 16 residues. The CDR3 region is CASSIRLAGLTYEQYF.

The J gene is TRBJ1-3, the V gene TRBV19. This CDR3 is 13 amino acids long. Germline loops: CDR1 LNHDA, CDR2 SQIVND (reference sequence). The chain's CDR3 is CASDRGPGNTIYF.

This clonotype is called medium-sized based on its frequency. The chain is built from TRBV30 and TRBJ1-4; TCRdb designates TRBD1, a call that cannot be tested without DNA. This CDR3 comprises 15 residues. The germline gives CDR1 GTSNPN, CDR2 SVGIG (reference sequence). CDR3 region: CAWSPGIATNEKLFF.

V is TRBV6-1 and J is TRBJ2-7. Germline values: CDR1 MNHNS, CDR2 SASEGT. This CDR3 spans 13 amino acids. CDR3: CASSEGRTGEQYF.

This clonotype shows up as medium-sized by frequency. The CDR3 region is CAWSVGGSYNEQFF. This sequence joins TRBV30 and TRBJ2-1. The CDR3 covers 14 residues. The germline gives CDR1 GTSNPN, CDR2 SVGIG (reference sequence).

This clonotype is identified as medium-sized from frequency. The CDR3 sequence is CASSESRGDGNTIYF. V is TRBV11-1 and J is TRBJ1-3; TCRdb outputs TRBD1, but without DNA this stays unchecked. CDR1 and CDR2 from the germline V gene are SGHAT and FQDESV (reference sequence). This CDR3 region has 15 residues.

In terms of frequency, this clonotype is medium-sized. The chain employs TRBV12-3 or TRBV12-4 and TRBJ2-1; TCRdb reports TRBD2, a call that lacks DNA to check it against. The CDR3 contains 16 residues. CDR3 sequence: CASSSQLAGAGNEQFF.

This clonotype registers medium-sized by frequency. The genes are TRBV10-3 and TRBJ1-2; lacking DNA, the TRBD1 call made by TCRdb goes unchecked. This CDR3 comprises 12 residues. Germline values: CDR1 ENHRY, CDR2 SYGVKD. The CDR3: CAIGTDMNGYTF.